The next 22 T cell receptor beta chains were all read from a single sample in a study of T cell repertoires in cytomegalovirus infection. TCRdb reprocessed the reads via MiXCR and lists one record per CDR3 protein. The data show more than 400,000 distinct CDR3 sequences, with about a quarter seen just once and about 13% held by the top ten. The sequencing sample was made of PBMCs. The source of these receptors is a human donor in good health (CMV status not recorded). Some clones in this sample may be carry-over from other donors' samples.

The table lists this clonotype with a few counts. J is TRBJ2-7 and V is TRBV12-3 or TRBV12-4, with D maybe TRBD2 (7 bases). The CDR3 is 14 residues long. V lost 6 bases and J lost 7, with 19 bases in between. DNA of the CDR3: TGTGCCAGCAGCCCAGTTTTCGGGGGGCAAGAGCAGTACTTC. Translating gives CASSPVFGGQEQYF.

The V gene is TRBV7-8, the J gene TRBJ1-5; a possible D gene is TRBD1 (6 bases). V lost 5 bases and J 0 bases, leaving 11 bases between the germline ends. The CDR3 runs to 15 residues. Germline CDR1 and CDR2: SGHVS and FQNEAQ. For the CDR3, the DNA is TGTGCCAGCAGCCCAGGACAGAATAGCAATCAGCCCCAGCATTTT. It encodes CASSPGQNSNQPQHF.

Notes on this clonotype: The junction does not match germline at one end; this may be a read error. The chain joins TRBV9 to TRBJ2-2; weak D call: TRBD1 (6 bases). The CDR3 extends over 14 amino acids. Germline V gives CDR1 SGDLS, CDR2 YYNGEE. The CDR3 DNA is TGTACCAGCAGCCCAGGGACAAATACCGGGGAGCTGTTTTTT. Amino acids: CTSSPGTNTGELFF. Based on the CDR3 plus reference TRBV9 and TRBJ2-2, the full variable domain is DSGVTQTPKHLITATGQRVTLRCSPRSGDLSVYWYQQSLDQGLQFLIQYYNGEERAKGNILERFSAQQFPDLHSELNLSSLELGDSALYFCTSSPGTNTGELFFGEGSRLTVL.

This clonotype was counted many times. This chain links TRBV7-2 with TRBJ2-6; the D is unclear. The CDR3 has 14 residues. Trimming took off 5 bases at V and 0 bases at J, with 5 bases between the two ends. Germline CDR1 and CDR2: SGHTA and FQGNSA. The CDR3 region is CASSASSGANVLTF. As DNA, the CDR3 is TGTGCCAGCAGCGCCAGCTCTGGGGCCAACGTCCTGACTTTC.

In its sample, this clonotype was seen many times. The V gene is TRBV19, the J gene TRBJ1-2, with D possibly being TRBD1 (5 bases). Trimming took off 9 bases at V and 4 bases at J, with 27 bases between the two ends. This CDR3 comprises 17 residues. Germline CDR1 is LNHDA and CDR2 is SQIVND (reference sequence). The CDR3 DNA sequence: TGTGCCAGCGTCGGACCCCCGGTGAGGGGCGGAAGCTATGGCTACACCTTC. The encoded protein is CASVGPPVRGGSYGYTF. The complete variable domain, with remaining parts taken from reference TRBV19 and TRBJ1-2, reads DGGITQSPKYLFRKEGQNVTLSCEQNLNHDAMYWYRQDPGQGLRLIYYSQIVNDFQKGDIAEGYSVSREKKESFPLTVTSAQKNPTAFYLCASVGPPVRGGSYGYTFGSGTRLTVV.

The sample holds a few counts of this clonotype. This sequence joins TRBV20-1 and TRBJ2-3; a possible D gene is TRBD2 (6 bases). Trimming cost V 4 bases and J 0 bases, with 11 bases left between them. Germline assignment: CDR1 DFQATT and CDR2 SNEGSKA (reference sequence). The CDR3 length is 14 residues. The CDR3 region is CSANGGTSTDTQYF. The CDR3 DNA is TGCAGTGCTAACGGCGGGACTAGCACAGATACGCAGTATTTT.

The chain joins TRBV30 to TRBJ1-1; D unclear. V gave up 2 bases and J gave up 0 bases, with 7 bases separating them. There are 13 residues in the CDR3. Per the germline V gene, CDR1 is GTSNPN and CDR2 is SVGIG (reference sequence). The CDR3 nucleotides are TGTGCCTGGAGTACTGGAATGAACACTGAAGCTTTCTTT. As protein: CAWSTGMNTEAFF.

This clonotype was observed a handful of times. The gene calls are TRBV18 and TRBJ2-1; 9 bases are a match to TRBD1. Germline loops: CDR1 KGHSH, CDR2 LQKENI. CDR3 length: 14 amino acids. J was trimmed by 2 bases and V by 8 bases; bases with no gene match: 4. The CDR3 sequence: CASLQGAAYNEQFF. The DNA of the CDR3 is TGTGCCAGCCTACAGGGGGCGGCCTACAATGAGCAGTTCTTC.

The chain combines TRBV29-1 with TRBJ2-1; 9 nucleotides agree with TRBD2. The V and J ends lost 4 bases and 0 bases, in that order; junction bases with no gene match: 7. This CDR3 is 16 amino acids long. Germline values: CDR1 SQVTM, CDR2 ANQGSEA. CDR3 nucleotide sequence: TGCAGCGTTGTATCTAGCGGGGTGGGCTCCTACAATGAGCAGTTCTTC. Protein product: CSVVSSGVGSYNEQFF.

The chain is built from TRBV20-1 and TRBJ1-5, with D possibly matching TRBD1 (5 bases). CDR1 is DFQATT and CDR2 is SNEGSKA in the germline V gene (reference sequence). The CDR3 runs 14 residues. The V end was cut by 6 bases, the J end by 6 bases, with 18 bases between. This CDR3 is CSAWLGGAGQPQHF. CDR3 nucleotides: TGCAGTGCCTGGCTGGGCGGGGCGGGTCAGCCCCAGCATTTT.

The V and J genes are TRBV10-3 and TRBJ2-5; 14 nucleotides align to TRBD2. The length of the CDR3 is 16 residues. V lost 0 bases and J lost 5; bases outside the gene matches: 2. The germline CDR1 and CDR2 sequences are ENHRY and SYGVKD. CDR3: CAISESGLAGAETQYF. In nucleotides, the CDR3 is TGTGCCATCAGTGAGTCGGGACTAGCGGGAGCGGAGACCCAGTACTTC.

The V call is TRBV11-2, the J call TRBJ2-5; 7 positions match TRBD1. The CDR3 sequence is 14 residues long. With V trimmed by 5 bases and J by 5 bases, 8 bases remained unmatched. Germline CDR1 and CDR2: SGHAT and FQNNGV. CDR3 nucleotides: TGTGCCAGCAGCCGACAGGGCGGTACGGAGACCCAGTACTTC. Translation: CASSRQGGTETQYF.

This clonotype appeared a few times. The chain couples TRBV5-1 to TRBJ2-1; 9 nucleotides agree with TRBD2. Germline CDR1 reads SGHRS; CDR2 reads YFSETQ. The CDR3 sequence is 15 residues long. V trimming: 3 bases; J trimming: 5 bases; junction bases outside the gene matches: 6. CDR3 region: CASSYLAGEDNEQFF. The DNA for the CDR3 is TGCGCCAGCAGCTACTTAGCGGGAGAGGACAATGAGCAGTTCTTC.

The gene calls are TRBV4-1 and TRBJ1-4; TRBD1 is a possible D gene (6 bases). This CDR3 is built from 20 residues. Trimming left V 0 bases short and J 1 base short, with 21 bases between. Germline values: CDR1 MGHRA, CDR2 YSYEKL. The CDR3 spells CASSQDGGLGGLGTNEKLFF. The CDR3 DNA is TGCGCCAGCAGCCAAGATGGAGGGTTGGGGGGGCTGGGAACTAATGAAAAACTGTTTTTT.

This clonotype was recorded a few times. This rearrangement joins TRBV12-3 or TRBV12-4 to TRBJ1-6, with TRBD1 matching over 12 bases. The junction had 3 bases not matched to a gene; V was cut back by 6 bases and J by 9 bases. The CDR3 contains 14 residues. The CDR3 reads CASRGTGGSSPLHF. CDR3 bases: TGTGCCAGCAGAGGGACAGGGGGCTCTTCACCCCTCCACTTT.

A few counts support this clonotype. CDR3 nucleotides: TGTGCCACCAGCAGAGTCCTGCCGGACGAAGCTTTCTTT. Translated: CATSRVLPDEAFF. This chain joins TRBV15 and TRBJ1-1; D is ambiguous. CDR3 length equals 13 residues. Germline-derived CDR1 and CDR2 are LNHNV and YYDKDF (reference sequence). V gave up 1 base and J gave up 8 bases, with 11 bases separating them. Together with reference TRBV15 and TRBJ1-1, the CDR3 gives the full variable domain: DAMVIQNPRYQVTQFGKPVTLSCSQTLNHNVMYWYQQKSSQAPKLLFHYYDKDFNNEADTPDNFQSRRPNTSFCFLDIRSPGLGDTAMYLCATSRVLPDEAFFGQGTRLTVV.

The chain uses TRBV30 and TRBJ1-4; D is uncertain. CDR1 and CDR2 from the germline V gene are GTSNPN and SVGIG (reference sequence). The CDR3 runs 15 residues. V gave up 2 bases and J gave up 0 bases, with 10 bases separating them. The DNA for the CDR3 is TGTGCCTGGAGTTTCATGTCCGCAACTAATGAAAAACTGTTTTTT. It is translated as CAWSFMSATNEKLFF.

The chain uses TRBV30 and TRBJ2-7; D may be TRBD2 (6 bases). CDR3 length: 12 residues. V was clipped by 2 bases and J by 6 bases, with 11 bases between them. Germline CDR1 is GTSNPN and CDR2 is SVGIG (reference sequence). CDR3 region: CAWSTTSFEQYF. DNA of the CDR3: TGTGCCTGGAGTACGACTAGTTTCGAGCAGTACTTC.

The V gene is TRBV7-2, the J gene TRBJ2-7, with D maybe TRBD1 (5 bases). Germline V gene lookup returns CDR1 SGHTA and CDR2 FQGNSA. The CDR3 is 14 amino acids. V was cut by 5 bases and J by 6 bases, with 17 bases left in between. CDR3 DNA: TGTGCCAGCAGCCCGCGGTGGGGCAGGACCGAGCAGTACTTC. Its protein is CASSPRWGRTEQYF.

This clonotype has a handful of counts. This chain links TRBV4-3 with TRBJ1-1, with 10 bases that match TRBD1. Germline V gene data show CDR1 as LGHNA and CDR2 as YSLEER. Trimming at V came to 1 base and at J to 3 bases, leaving 2 bases not matched to a gene. The CDR3 length is 15 residues. CDR3 residues: CASSQADRGDTEAFF. In DNA form, the CDR3 reads TGCGCCAGCAGCCAAGCGGACAGGGGGGACACTGAAGCTTTCTTT.

The chain recombines TRBV29-1 with TRBJ2-7; D not resolved. Germline lookup yields CDR1 SQVTM and CDR2 ANQGSEA. Between the trimmed V and J ends, which lost 3 bases and 3 bases, there was a span of 6 bases. This CDR3 has 11 amino acids. This CDR3 reads CSVEQDYEQYF. As DNA, the CDR3 is TGCAGCGTTGAGCAAGACTACGAGCAGTACTTC.

The gene calls are TRBV3-1 and TRBJ2-7, with TRBD1 as a possible D gene (6 bases). The CDR3 consists of 14 residues. V lost 1 base and J lost 5, with 12 bases in between. Germline-derived CDR1 and CDR2 are LGHDT and YNNKEL (reference sequence). As DNA, the CDR3 is TGTGCCAGCAGCCAAGGGACAGCTTTAGACGAGCAGTACTTC. It codes for CASSQGTALDEQYF.